The 5 T cell receptor beta chains presented below share a single source sample, sequenced in a study of T cell responses to AZD1222 COVID-19 vaccine. Sequenced by immunoSEQ multiplex PCR; TCRdb stores in-frame clones only, minus some. In the table there are more than 30,000 clones, 70% to 90% of which are singletons. Source: peripheral blood, taken 28 days after the second AZD1222 dose. The receptors stem from an adult who received the AZD1222 COVID-19 vaccine.

This chain links TRBV10-3 with TRBJ1-6, with TRBD1 identical over 7 bases. Unmatched junction bases numbered 12, after V lost 3 bases and J lost 1 base. This CDR3 spans 19 amino acids. Looked up from germline, CDR1 is ENHRY and CDR2 is SYGVKD. The CDR3 DNA reads as TGTGCCATCAGTGAAAGACCTACAGGGGCCAGTTCCTATAATTCACCCCTCCACTTT. Translated: CAISERPTGASSYNSPLHF.

The chain carries TRBV19 and TRBJ2-7; 9 nucleotides match TRBD2. The CDR3 runs 15 residues. V trimming: 5 bases; J trimming: 4 bases; junction bases outside the gene matches: 9. Germline V gene data show CDR1 as LNHDA and CDR2 as SQIVND (reference sequence). The CDR3 spells CASSWEAGGSYEQYF. In DNA form, the CDR3 reads TGTGCCAGTAGTTGGGAAGCGGGGGGAAGTTACGAGCAGTACTTC. Full variable domain (rest looked up from reference TRBV19 and TRBJ2-7): DGGITQSPKYLFRKEGQNVTLSCEQNLNHDAMYWYRQDPGQGLRLIYYSQIVNDFQKGDIAEGYSVSREKKESFPLTVTSAQKNPTAFYLCASSWEAGGSYEQYFGPGTRLTVT.

The rearrangement uses TRBV7-8 and TRBJ2-7, with D possibly called TRBD1 or TRBD2 (6 bases each). Germline V gene lookup returns CDR1 SGHVS and CDR2 FQNEAQ. The CDR3 length is 13 residues. Between the trimmed V and J ends, which lost 2 bases and 6 bases, there was a span of 11 bases. The CDR3 spells CASSLFEGGEQYF. DNA of the CDR3: TGTGCCAGCAGCTTATTTGAGGGGGGCGAGCAGTACTTC.

V is TRBV27 and J is TRBJ1-2; D is unresolved. With 8 bases removed from V and 8 bases from J, the gap between germline ends came to 24 bases. This CDR3 is 15 amino acids long. Per the germline V gene, CDR1 is MNHEY and CDR2 is SMNVEV (reference sequence). CDR3 sequence: CASGESLGSMEGYTF. CDR3 sequence (DNA): TGTGCCAGCGGGGAATCCCTTGGGTCCATGGAGGGCTACACCTTC.

This clone has more than one count but fewer than ten. The chain recombines TRBV28 with TRBJ1-6, with 7 bases identical to TRBD1. CDR1 is MDHEN, CDR2 SYDVKM, per germline. With V trimmed by 5 bases and J by 13 bases, 11 bases remained unmatched. The CDR3 spans 14 residues. Here the CDR3 DNA reads TGTGCCAGCAGTAGGACAGGACCAAGTCGGCCCCTCCACTTT. Residues: CASSRTGPSRPLHF.